A single sample is the source of the 18 T cell receptor beta chains below, sequenced in a study of radiation and T cells in renal cell carcinoma. This table comes from immunoSEQ multiplex PCR, and its TCRdb copy is limited to in-frame clones, with some not included. The repertoire holds tens of thousands of clones, roughly 85% seen once, with 22% in the top ten. Time point: blood 2 weeks post-SBRT. Indicated treatment: 15 Gy SBRT to primary tumor, nephrectomy 4 weeks later. The specimen was blood, collected from a patient whose treatment included radiotherapy and nephrectomy. All receptors come from a woman aged 45-59 years with renal cell carcinoma.

J is TRBJ1-2 and V is TRBV28; D unclear. Germline loops: CDR1 MDHEN, CDR2 SYDVKM. The CDR3 length is 13 residues. The germline V and J ends were trimmed by 3 bases and 1 base, with 6 bases remaining between them. The CDR3 nucleotides are TGTGCCAGCAGTTTTGCCGATAACTATGGCTACACCTTC. As protein: CASSFADNYGYTF.

The chain combines TRBV7-2 with TRBJ1-5; D perhaps matches TRBD1 (5 bases). Germline CDR1 is SGHTA and CDR2 is FQGNSA. V dropped 5 bases and J dropped 5 bases, with 22 bases sitting between them. The CDR3 covers 17 residues. The CDR3 is CASSVSGALEFHQPQHF. The CDR3 nucleotides read TGTGCCAGCAGCGTATCCGGGGCCTTAGAGTTTCATCAGCCCCAGCATTTT.

V and J are TRBV11-2 and TRBJ2-2; D remains unclear. The V gene lost 5 bases and the J gene lost 4 bases, with 5 bases spanning the gap. The CDR3 totals 12 residues. Per the germline V gene, CDR1 is SGHAT and CDR2 is FQNNGV. CDR3 sequence (DNA): TGTGCCAGCAGCCCCCTCACCGGGGAGCTGTTTTTT. Its protein product is CASSPLTGELFF.

J is TRBJ2-7 and V is TRBV4-2; perhaps TRBD2 as D (6 bases). Germline V gene lookup returns CDR1 LGHNA and CDR2 YNFKEQ. The V end lost 5 bases, the J end lost 1 base, and 12 bases lay between the germline ends. The CDR3 extends over 14 amino acids. CDR3 sequence (DNA): TGTGCCAGCAGCGGAGGGGTGAGGTCCTACGAGCAGTACTTC. The encoded protein is CASSGGVRSYEQYF.

This rearrangement joins TRBV5-1 to TRBJ2-1, with 9 nucleotides matching TRBD1. V was pared by 2 bases and J by 6 bases, with 6 bases of the junction left unmatched. This CDR3 has 15 amino acids. Germline values: CDR1 SGHRS, CDR2 YFSETQ. CDR3 sequence reads: CASSFDGTGFNEQFF. As DNA, the CDR3 is TGCGCCAGCAGCTTCGACGGGACAGGGTTCAATGAGCAGTTCTTC.

This sequence joins TRBV28 and TRBJ1-1; maybe TRBD1 (6 bases). Germline V gene data show CDR1 as MDHEN and CDR2 as SYDVKM. Between the trimmed V and J ends, which lost 5 bases and 0 bases, there was a span of 13 bases. The CDR3 is 15 residues long. CDR3 nucleotide sequence: TGTGCCAGCAGTACTTGGACAGAAATGAACACTGAAGCTTTCTTT. Its translation: CASSTWTEMNTEAFF.

This chain connects TRBV5-1 to TRBJ2-7; D ambiguous. The CDR3 has 14 amino acids. Germline CDR1 reads SGHRS; CDR2 reads YFSETQ. Between the trimmed V and J ends, which lost 0 bases and 1 base, there was a span of 8 bases. CDR3 region: CASSLDVGSYEQYF. The CDR3 region has the DNA TGCGCCAGCAGCTTGGATGTTGGGTCCTACGAGCAGTACTTC.

The chain uses TRBV11-2 and TRBJ1-1, with a tentative D call TRBD1 (5 bases). The V end lost 3 bases, the J end lost 1 base, and 9 bases lay between the germline ends. The germline CDR1 and CDR2 sequences are SGHAT and FQNNGV. The CDR3 extends over 14 amino acids. CDR3 sequence reads: CASSFGHPNTEAFF. The CDR3 DNA sequence: TGTGCCAGCAGCTTTGGACACCCGAACACTGAAGCTTTCTTT.

The chain has TRBV9 and TRBJ2-1; 9 bases align to TRBD2. The CDR3 runs to 16 residues. V lost 3 bases and J lost 6; bases outside the gene matches: 10. Germline V gene sequence: CDR1 SGDLS, CDR2 YYNGEE. The CDR3 DNA is TGTGCCAGCAGCGGCGCAGGACTAGCGAGGGCCAATGAGCAGTTCTTC. Encoded protein: CASSGAGLARANEQFF.

The rearrangement joins TRBV9 to TRBJ1-1; D ambiguous. The CDR3 runs to 14 residues. With 0 bases removed from V and 2 bases from J, the gap between germline ends came to 8 bases. CDR1 and CDR2 (germline): SGDLS, YYNGEE. CDR3 nucleotide sequence: TGTGCCAGCAGCGTAGCCGACGGTAACACTGAAGCTTTCTTT. Protein sequence: CASSVADGNTEAFF.

The chain carries TRBV11-2 and TRBJ1-6; the D gene is possibly TRBD1 (6 bases). The CDR3 is made up of 13 amino acids. V shed 10 bases and J shed 7 bases, with 14 bases lying between them. CDR1 is SGHAT and CDR2 is FQNNGV in the germline V gene. Here the CDR3 DNA reads TGTGCCACCCGAACAGGGTCCAATTCACCCCTCCACTTT. Its protein product is CATRTGSNSPLHF.

This sequence joins TRBV4-2 and TRBJ1-3; D not certain. V shed 0 bases and J shed 0 bases, with 9 bases lying between them. Germline CDR1 LGHNA, CDR2 YNFKEQ. This CDR3 is built from 16 residues. The CDR3 DNA sequence: TGTGCCAGCAGCCAAGAGGAGGGAAACTCTGGAAACACCATATATTTT. Translation gives CASSQEEGNSGNTIYF.

This clone was counted only a few times. This chain uses TRBV18 with TRBJ2-2, with TRBD1 matching over 7 bases. The CDR3 runs to 15 residues. V was clipped by 3 bases and J by 1 base; unmatched bases: 2. Germline V gives CDR1 KGHSH, CDR2 LQKENI. The CDR3 DNA follows: TGTGCCAGCTCACCGAACAGGGGGAACACCGGGGAGCTGTTTTTT. This translates into CASSPNRGNTGELFF.

This chain uses TRBV29-1 with TRBJ1-1; a possible D gene is TRBD1 (5 bases). Between the trimmed V and J ends, which lost 0 bases and 6 bases, there was a span of 11 bases. The germline V gene has CDR1 SQVTM and CDR2 ANQGSEA. CDR3 length: 13 residues. CDR3 sequence (DNA): TGCAGCGTTGAAGACACTCAGGGATCTGAAGCTTTCTTT. Its protein is CSVEDTQGSEAFF. Filled out from reference TRBV29-1 and TRBJ1-1, the complete variable domain reads SAVISQKPSRDICQRGTSLTIQCQVDSQVTMMFWYRQQPGQSLTLIATANQGSEATYESGFVIDKFPISRPNLTFSTLTVSNMSPEDSSIYLCSVEDTQGSEAFFGQGTRLTVV.

The chain recombines TRBV6-5 with TRBJ2-7; TRBD1 aligns across 10 bases. V lost 4 bases and J lost 1; bases outside the gene matches: 4. Germline CDR1 is MNHEY and CDR2 is SVGAGI. The CDR3 consists of 15 residues. The chain's CDR3 is CASSSGTGESYEQYF. The DNA for the CDR3 is TGTGCCAGCAGTTCCGGGACAGGGGAATCCTACGAGCAGTACTTC.

The CDR3 DNA sequence: TGTGCCAGCAGCTTTGGGGAGGGCCACGATGGCTACACCTTC. Amino acids: CASSFGEGHDGYTF. This chain links TRBV11-2 with TRBJ1-2; D is undetermined. Germline CDR1 and CDR2: SGHAT and FQNNGV. There are 14 residues in the CDR3. V shed 3 bases and J shed 6 bases, with 14 bases lying between them.

This chain connects TRBV18 to TRBJ2-7; 11 bases are shared with TRBD1. The CDR3 sequence is 15 residues long. After removal of 4 bases from V and 3 bases from J, the junction contained 5 bases not matched to a gene. Germline V gene lookup returns CDR1 KGHSH and CDR2 LQKENI. As DNA, the CDR3 is TGTGCCAGCTCACGCGGGACAGGGGGAGGCTACGAGCAGTACTTC. Its protein is CASSRGTGGGYEQYF. Based on the CDR3 plus reference TRBV18 and TRBJ2-7, the full variable domain is NAGVMQNPRHLVRRRGQEARLRCSPMKGHSHVYWYRQLPEEGLKFMVYLQKENIIDESGMPKERFSAEFPKEGPSILRIQQVVRGDSAAYFCASSRGTGGGYEQYFGPGTRLTVT.

The J gene is TRBJ1-1, the V gene TRBV6-1; D perhaps matches TRBD1 (5 bases). V shed 2 bases and J shed 5 bases, with 9 bases lying between them. CDR1 is MNHNS, CDR2 SASEGT, per germline. The CDR3 totals 13 residues. The CDR3 reads CASSEWGRTEAFF. The CDR3 region has the DNA TGTGCCAGCAGTGAATGGGGGAGGACTGAAGCTTTCTTT.